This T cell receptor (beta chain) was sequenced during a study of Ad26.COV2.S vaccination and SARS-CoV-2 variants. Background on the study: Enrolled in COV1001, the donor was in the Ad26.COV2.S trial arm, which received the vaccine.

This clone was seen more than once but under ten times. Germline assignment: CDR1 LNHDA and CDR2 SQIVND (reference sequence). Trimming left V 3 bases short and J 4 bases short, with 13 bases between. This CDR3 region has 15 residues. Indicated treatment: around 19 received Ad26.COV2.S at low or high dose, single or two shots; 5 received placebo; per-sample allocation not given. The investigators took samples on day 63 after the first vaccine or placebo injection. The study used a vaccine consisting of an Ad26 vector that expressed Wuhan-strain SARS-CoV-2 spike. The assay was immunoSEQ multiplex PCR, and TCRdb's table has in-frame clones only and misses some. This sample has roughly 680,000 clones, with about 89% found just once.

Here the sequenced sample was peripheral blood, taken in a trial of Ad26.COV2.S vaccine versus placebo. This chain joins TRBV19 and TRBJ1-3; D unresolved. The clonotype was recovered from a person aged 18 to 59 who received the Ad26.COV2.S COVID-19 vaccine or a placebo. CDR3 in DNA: TGTGCCAGTAGTATTCTGGGATTTTCGGGAAACACCATATATTTT. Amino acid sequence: CASSILGFSGNTIYF.